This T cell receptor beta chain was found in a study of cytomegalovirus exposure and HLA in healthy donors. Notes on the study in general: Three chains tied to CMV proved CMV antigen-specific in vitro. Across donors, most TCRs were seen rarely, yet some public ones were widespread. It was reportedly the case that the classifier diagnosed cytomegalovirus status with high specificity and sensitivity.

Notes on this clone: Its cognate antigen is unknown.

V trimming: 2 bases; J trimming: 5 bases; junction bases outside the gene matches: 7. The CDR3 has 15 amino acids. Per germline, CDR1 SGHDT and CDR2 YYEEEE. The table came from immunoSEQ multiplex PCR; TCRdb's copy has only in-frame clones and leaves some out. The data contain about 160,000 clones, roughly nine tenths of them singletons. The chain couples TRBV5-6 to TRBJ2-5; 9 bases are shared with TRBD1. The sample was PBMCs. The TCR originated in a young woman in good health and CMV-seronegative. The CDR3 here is CASSFNRGHGETQYF. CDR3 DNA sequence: TGTGCCAGCAGCTTCAACAGGGGGCACGGGGAGACCCAGTACTTC.